Following are 8 T cell receptor beta chains from one sample sequenced in a study of CD4+ T cells in melanoma. TCRdb keeps only in-frame clones here, not all; method: immunoSEQ multiplex PCR. The table lists under 5,500 clones, 60% to 70% of them singletons. Material for sequencing was cells from a culture (not recorded whether cultured in vitro). These receptor sequences come from a human donor with melanoma.

J is TRBJ2-7 and V is TRBV7-8; D unresolved. CDR3 length equals 15 residues. V was shortened by 3 bases and J by 0 bases, with 12 bases between the two germline ends. Germline V gene data show CDR1 as SGHVS and CDR2 as FQNEAQ. The CDR3 nucleotides read TGTGCCAGCAGCTTGACCGAGTTTAGCTCCTACGAGCAGTACTTC. This translates into CASSLTEFSSYEQYF.

This clone is judged medium-sized (0.01 to 0.1%). The chain recombines TRBV7-2 with TRBJ2-1, with TRBD1 matching over 8 bases. Per the germline V gene, CDR1 is SGHTA and CDR2 is FQGNSA. The junction had 2 bases not matched to a gene; V was cut back by 5 bases and J by 14 bases. The CDR3 spans 10 residues. The DNA for the CDR3 is TGTGCCAGCAGCGGGACAGGAAAGTTCTTC. It specifies CASSGTGKFF.

The sample holds a few counts of this clone. This chain uses TRBV9 with TRBJ1-1, with no clear D. The CDR3 contains 14 residues. In germline, CDR1 is SGDLS, CDR2 YYNGEE. The V end was cut by 4 bases, the J end by 0 bases, with 10 bases between. In nucleotides, the CDR3 is TGTGCCAGCAGCACCCGATCAATGAACACTGAAGCTTTCTTT. As protein: CASSTRSMNTEAFF.

The rearrangement uses TRBV3-1 (or the pseudogene TRBV3-2) and TRBJ1-3, with D perhaps matching TRBD1 (5 bases). Trimming pared 4 bases from V and 5 bases from J, leaving 12 bases between. This CDR3 is built from 14 residues. Germline loops: CDR1 LGHDT, CDR2 YNNKEL (reference sequence). CDR3 sequence: CASSLGTARNTIYF. DNA of the CDR3: TGTGCCAGCAGCCTCGGGACGGCGAGAAACACCATATATTTT.

This clone is medium-sized in the sample. The J gene is TRBJ2-7, the V gene TRBV30; 8 bases agree with TRBD1. In germline, CDR1 is GTSNPN, CDR2 SVGIG (reference sequence). The length of the CDR3 is 15 residues. V gave up 3 bases and J gave up 1 base; unmatched junction bases: 8. This CDR3 reads CAWRAGTGSSYEQYF. The DNA for the CDR3 is TGTGCCTGGAGAGCCGGGACAGGTTCGTCCTACGAGCAGTACTTC.

The V and J genes are TRBV6-2 or TRBV6-3 and TRBJ1-1; D is unresolved. Per the germline V gene, CDR1 is MNHEY and CDR2 is SVGEGT. Trimming removed 5 bases at V and 4 bases at J, with 17 bases between. The CDR3 has 15 residues. CDR3 in amino acids: CASSPHPGVGTEAFF. DNA for the CDR3: TGTGCCAGCAGTCCCCATCCAGGAGTGGGCACTGAAGCTTTCTTT.

This chain joins TRBV2 and TRBJ1-5; weak D call: TRBD1 (5 bases). CDR1 SNHLY and CDR2 FYNNEI come from the germline V gene. The germline V and J ends were trimmed by 1 base and 0 bases, with 13 bases remaining between them. There are 17 residues in the CDR3. The CDR3 sequence: CASSEEAGWVSNQPQHF. The CDR3, as DNA: TGTGCCAGCAGTGAAGAGGCAGGGTGGGTTAGCAATCAGCCCCAGCATTTT.

The J gene is TRBJ2-1, the V gene TRBV5-4; no definite D call. The CDR3 spans 12 residues. The germline V gene encodes CDR1 SGHNT and CDR2 YYREEE (reference sequence). The germline V and J ends were trimmed by 5 bases and 7 bases, with 10 bases remaining between them. CDR3 sequence: CASSLKWNEQFF. Here the CDR3 DNA reads TGTGCCAGCAGTCTAAAGTGGAATGAGCAGTTCTTC.